A selection of T cell receptor beta chains follows, all from one sample in a study of blood T cell repertoires in COVID-19. TCRdb's copy holds only in-frame clones and misses some; the assay was immunoSEQ multiplex PCR. The table lists approximately 270,000 clones, just under 85% of them singletons, with about 8.9% in the top ten. Sequenced material: peripheral blood. Every receptor here comes from a man aged 80 or over with acute or convalescent COVID-19. Both conserved end residues are part of each CDR3. A D gene is named only where the DNA matches it firmly. Clone size is shown for a subset of rows, as once, few, many or a class of expanded clone.

cdr3_aa: CASSRGQGPTDTQYF; cdr3_nt: TGTGCCAGCTCACGAGGACAGGGCCCCACAGATACGCAGTATTTT; d_call: TRBD1; v_call: TRBV18; j_call: TRBJ2-3; clone_size: NA
cdr3_aa: CAWSPGQGFNSPLHF; cdr3_nt: TGTGCCTGGAGTCCCGGACAGGGGTTTAATTCACCCCTCCACTTT; d_call: TRBD1; v_call: TRBV30; j_call: TRBJ1-6; clone_size: NA
cdr3_aa: CASSYRDSRSYEQYF; cdr3_nt: TGTGCCAGCAGCTACCGGGACAGCCGCTCCTACGAGCAGTACTTC; d_call: TRBD1; v_call: TRBV5-8; j_call: TRBJ2-7; clone_size: NA
cdr3_aa: CASSSGTGPNYGYTF; cdr3_nt: TGTGCCAGTAGTTCCGGGACAGGCCCTAACTATGGCTACACCTTC; d_call: TRBD1; v_call: TRBV19; j_call: TRBJ1-2; clone_size: NA
cdr3_aa: CASSLGYLVTYEQYF; cdr3_nt: TGCGCCAGCAGCTTGGGATACCTAGTTACCTACGAGCAGTACTTC; d_call: NA; v_call: TRBV5-1; j_call: TRBJ2-7; clone_size: NA
cdr3_aa: CATGGLATDTQYF; cdr3_nt: TGTGCCACCGGGGGACTTGCGACAGATACGCAGTATTTT; d_call: NA; v_call: TRBV19; j_call: TRBJ2-3; clone_size: NA
cdr3_aa: CASSITSRTGIGGELFF; cdr3_nt: TGTGCCAGTAGTATTACCTCGAGGACAGGGATAGGCGGGGAGCTGTTTTTT; d_call: TRBD1; v_call: TRBV19; j_call: TRBJ2-2; clone_size: NA
cdr3_aa: CASMRQGSAEAFF; cdr3_nt: TGTGCCAGCATGCGTCAGGGGTCCGCTGAAGCTTTCTTT; d_call: NA; v_call: TRBV2; j_call: TRBJ1-1; clone_size: NA
cdr3_aa: CATSRVATGELFF; cdr3_nt: TGTGCCACCAGCAGAGTAGCCACCGGGGAGCTGTTTTTT; d_call: NA; v_call: TRBV15; j_call: TRBJ2-2; clone_size: NA
cdr3_aa: CSASPLLGTGGYNEQFF; cdr3_nt: TGCAGTGCTAGTCCCCTTTTAGGGACAGGGGGATACAATGAGCAGTTCTTC; d_call: TRBD1; v_call: TRBV20-1; j_call: TRBJ2-1; clone_size: NA
cdr3_aa: CAWSVRDEKLFF; cdr3_nt: TGTGCCTGGAGTGTACGGGATGAAAAACTGTTTTTT; d_call: NA; v_call: TRBV30; j_call: TRBJ1-4; clone_size: NA
cdr3_aa: CASSEIGTAAGELFF; cdr3_nt: TGTGCCAGCAGTGAAATAGGGACAGCGGCCGGGGAGCTGTTTTTT; d_call: TRBD1; v_call: TRBV2; j_call: TRBJ2-2; clone_size: NA
cdr3_aa: CASSQDFRQGGYGYTF; cdr3_nt: TGTGCCAGCAGCCAAGATTTCCGACAGGGAGGCTATGGCTACACCTTC; d_call: TRBD1; v_call: TRBV3-1/TRBV3-2; j_call: TRBJ1-2; clone_size: few
cdr3_aa: CASSLGGGTTNEKLFF; cdr3_nt: TGTGCCAGCAGCTTAGGAGGGGGCACAACTAATGAAAAACTGTTTTTT; d_call: TRBD1; v_call: TRBV7-6; j_call: TRBJ1-4; clone_size: NA
cdr3_aa: CASSVWTGATKGYGYTF; cdr3_nt: TGTGCCAGCAGCGTATGGACAGGGGCGACGAAAGGCTATGGCTACACCTTC; d_call: TRBD1; v_call: TRBV7-9; j_call: TRBJ1-2; clone_size: NA